Shown below are 29 T cell receptor beta chains from a single sample sequenced in a study of CD4 T cells in relation to SARS-CoV-2 and coronaviruses. The protocol was immunoSEQ multiplex PCR, while the TCRdb copy is restricted to in-frame clones and leaves out a portion. This table has tens of thousands of clones, about three quarters appearing once. These receptors lack a known antigen. Sequences were obtained from memory CD4+ T cells from PBMCs, cultured in vitro. Source of these receptors: an adult with COVID-19.

V is TRBV15 and J is TRBJ1-5; D gene uncertain. Trimming took 6 bases from V and 2 from J, leaving 8 bases between them. Germline CDR1 is LNHNV and CDR2 is YYDKDF (reference sequence). The CDR3 has 13 residues. CDR3 DNA sequence: TGTGCCACCAGGGCGTCGGGCAATCAGCCCCAGCATTTT. Protein sequence: CATRASGNQPQHF.

The chain recombines TRBV7-2 with TRBJ1-3; D is ambiguous. V was pared by 4 bases and J by 8 bases, with 12 bases between. This CDR3 region has 13 residues. The germline V gene encodes CDR1 SGHTA and CDR2 FQGNSA. As DNA, the CDR3 is TGTGCCAGCAGCTACGGGCTGCGGGACACCATATATTTT. It yields the protein CASSYGLRDTIYF.

The chain uses TRBV6-6 and TRBJ2-1; D is ambiguous. Germline CDR1 and CDR2: MNHNY and SVGAGI (reference sequence). V was pared by 3 bases and J by 4 bases, with 7 bases between. This CDR3 has 13 residues. CDR3 bases: TGTGCCAGCAGTTATACTCGGTACAATGAGCAGTTCTTC. This gives the protein CASSYTRYNEQFF.

The chain has TRBV5-6 and TRBJ2-2; 9 bases agree with TRBD1. CDR3 size: 17 residues. Germline CDR1 is SGHDT and CDR2 is YYEEEE. Germline trimming cut 6 bases from V and 6 bases from J; bases unmatched to any gene: 15. The CDR3 sequence: CASKLTGGGVGAGELFF. CDR3 nucleotide sequence: TGTGCCAGCAAACTGACAGGGGGTGGTGTTGGTGCCGGGGAGCTGTTTTTT.

V is TRBV24-1 and J is TRBJ2-7; 8 nucleotides align to TRBD1. Germline loops: CDR1 KGHDR, CDR2 SFDVKD. V was pared by 3 bases and J by 6 bases, with 3 bases of the junction left unmatched. The CDR3 sequence is 13 residues long. The CDR3 here is CATSDRTGFEQYF. In DNA form, the CDR3 reads TGTGCCACCAGTGATAGGACAGGGTTCGAGCAGTACTTC.

The genes are TRBV3-1 (or the pseudogene TRBV3-2) and TRBJ2-3; 7 nucleotides align to TRBD2. Germline V gives CDR1 LGHDT, CDR2 YNNKEL (reference sequence). The CDR3 totals 18 residues. The V segment lost 0 bases and the J segment 0 bases; nucleotides outside the gene matches: 9. CDR3 region: CASSQDLTASGSTDTQYF. The CDR3 coding sequence is TGTGCCAGCAGCCAAGATCTTACGGCTAGCGGAAGCACAGATACGCAGTATTTT.

This clone showed up just a few times. The chain uses TRBV5-1 and TRBJ1-1, with D unclear. CDR3 size: 13 residues. Trimming removed 4 bases at V and 8 bases at J, with 15 bases between. Per germline, CDR1 SGHRS and CDR2 YFSETQ. This CDR3 reads CASSPLVRPEAFF. The CDR3 nucleotides read TGCGCCAGCAGCCCCCTCGTGAGACCAGAAGCTTTCTTT.

This clone appeared once. Written as DNA, the CDR3 is TGTGCCAGTAGTGCGCTAACTAGCGGGAGGGCCCGAGATACGCAGTATTTT. Its translation is CASSALTSGRARDTQYF. The rearrangement joins TRBV19 to TRBJ2-3; 13 bases fit TRBD2. The CDR3 sequence is 17 residues long. Per germline, CDR1 LNHDA and CDR2 SQIVND (reference sequence). The J segment lost 5 bases and the V segment lost 5 bases, leaving 10 bases of the junction unmatched.

V gene TRBV15 combines with J gene TRBJ2-7; TRBD2 aligns across 7 bases. Germline loops: CDR1 LNHNV, CDR2 YYDKDF (reference sequence). Trimming removed 0 bases from V and 3 bases from J; junction bases left unmatched: 2. This CDR3 contains 14 residues. In nucleotides, the CDR3 is TGTGCCACCAGCAGAGAGGGAGGGGTCTACGAGCAGTACTTC. It translates to CATSREGGVYEQYF.

The gene calls are TRBV25-1 and TRBJ2-7, with a possible D match to TRBD2 (5 bases). In germline, CDR1 is MGHDK, CDR2 SYGVNS. The CDR3 spans 13 residues. Between the trimmed V and J ends, which lost 4 bases and 0 bases, there was a span of 7 bases. The CDR3 bases are TGTGCCAGCAGTGCGGGATCCTCCTACGAGCAGTACTTC. Amino acids: CASSAGSSYEQYF.

This clone was picked up a small number of times. The V call is TRBV6-2 or TRBV6-3, the J call TRBJ1-5; D unclear. The V and J ends lost 4 bases and 3 bases respectively, with 4 bases between them. Germline V gene sequence: CDR1 MNHEY, CDR2 SVGEGT. The CDR3 consists of 12 residues. CDR3 coding DNA: TGTGCCAGCAGTTTCTCCAATCAGCCCCAGCATTTT. Translation gives CASSFSNQPQHF.

The chain couples TRBV24-1 to TRBJ2-5; the match to TRBD2 covers 12 bases. V shed 2 bases and J 9 bases; nucleotides not matched to a gene: 9. This CDR3 has 16 residues. Looked up from germline, CDR1 is KGHDR and CDR2 is SFDVKD. The CDR3: CATSDSGTSGSQAQYF. CDR3 DNA sequence: TGTGCCACCAGTGATTCCGGGACTAGCGGGTCCCAAGCCCAGTACTTC.

The chain is built from TRBV19 and TRBJ2-1, with 13 bases identical to TRBD2. V was pared by 5 bases and J by 9 bases, with 7 bases of the junction left unmatched. The CDR3 runs 15 residues. CDR1 LNHDA and CDR2 SQIVND come from the germline V gene (reference sequence). The CDR3 here is CASSPTSGRVGEQFF. Written as DNA, the CDR3 is TGTGCCAGTAGTCCAACTAGCGGGAGGGTCGGTGAGCAGTTCTTC.

The sample holds one count of this clone. This chain connects TRBV9 to TRBJ2-1; 9 bases agree with TRBD1. CDR1 is SGDLS and CDR2 is YYNGEE in the germline V gene. The CDR3 runs to 14 residues. The ends lost 3 bases at V and 9 bases at J; junction bases unmatched: 7. The CDR3 sequence is CASSAGQGFREQFF. CDR3 nucleotide sequence: TGTGCCAGCAGCGCTGGACAGGGGTTCCGTGAGCAGTTCTTC. Supplemented by reference TRBV9 and TRBJ2-1, the full variable domain reads DSGVTQTPKHLITATGQRVTLRCSPRSGDLSVYWYQQSLDQGLQFLIQYYNGEERAKGNILERFSAQQFPDLHSELNLSSLELGDSALYFCASSAGQGFREQFFGPGTRLTVL.

This chain uses TRBV28 with TRBJ2-7; 13 bases map to TRBD2. With 2 bases clipped from V and 5 bases from J, the junction kept 6 bases outside the gene matches. The CDR3 loop spans 16 amino acids. Looked up from germline, CDR1 is MDHEN and CDR2 is SYDVKM. CDR3 protein: CASSLTGTSGTNEQYF. CDR3 DNA: TGTGCCAGCAGTTTAACTGGGACTAGCGGGACTAACGAGCAGTACTTC.

This sequence joins TRBV19 and TRBJ2-1, with 14 bases fitting TRBD2. CDR3 size: 19 residues. Germline trimming cut 8 bases from V and 5 bases from J; bases unmatched to any gene: 17. Germline-derived CDR1 and CDR2 are LNHDA and SQIVND (reference sequence). The CDR3 bases are TGTGCCAGTGGATGGTCAACGGGACTAGCGGGAGTGGGGCACAATGAGCAGTTCTTC. Translating gives CASGWSTGLAGVGHNEQFF.

The gene calls are TRBV5-4 and TRBJ2-6, with 7 bases lining up with TRBD1. The CDR3 runs 18 residues. CDR1 is SGHNT, CDR2 YYREEE, per germline (reference sequence). The V and J ends lost 2 bases and 3 bases, in that order; junction bases with no gene match: 11. The CDR3 DNA sequence: TGTGCCAGCAGCTTCGCGTCGACAGGGTATCGTGGGGCCAACGTCCTGACTTTC. It specifies CASSFASTGYRGANVLTF.

The chain is built from TRBV13 and TRBJ2-7; no firm D call. The CDR3 extends over 12 amino acids. CDR1 is PRHDT and CDR2 is FYEKMQ in the germline V gene (reference sequence). V was pared by 3 bases and J by 2 bases, with 5 bases between. Written as DNA, the CDR3 is TGTGCCAGCAGCTTGGCTACCTACGAGCAGTACTTC. Protein product: CASSLATYEQYF.

This chain links TRBV14 with TRBJ1-2, with 7 nucleotides matching TRBD1. This CDR3 has 12 residues. V lost 4 bases to trimming and J lost 6 bases; unmatched junction nucleotides: 2. From germline, CDR1 is SGHDN and CDR2 FVKESK. The CDR3 coding sequence is TGTGCCAGCAGCCGGGGACAGCATGGCTACACCTTC. It codes for CASSRGQHGYTF.

The chain carries TRBV4-1 and TRBJ1-5; 7 bases match TRBD1. The V gene end was trimmed by 2 bases and the J gene end by 5 bases; junction bases not matched to a gene: 9. The CDR3 totals 16 residues. The germline CDR1 and CDR2 sequences are MGHRA and YSYEKL. CDR3 sequence (DNA): TGCGCCAGCAGCCAAACACTTGGCAGGGGGTATCAGCCCCAGCATTTT. It is translated as CASSQTLGRGYQPQHF.

The J gene is TRBJ2-7, the V gene TRBV5-6; D is unresolved. The CDR3 contains 11 residues. Germline CDR1 and CDR2: SGHDT and YYEEEE. V shed 2 bases and J shed 5 bases, with 5 bases lying between them. The CDR3 sequence is CASSFGNEQYF. CDR3 in DNA: TGTGCCAGCAGCTTTGGGAACGAGCAGTACTTC.

This clone has just one count. This sequence joins TRBV14 and TRBJ2-4; 9 bases match TRBD2. This CDR3 is built from 16 residues. Trimming at V came to 5 bases and at J to 0 bases, leaving 5 bases not matched to a gene. Per germline, CDR1 SGHDN and CDR2 FVKESK. This chain's CDR3 is CASSRAGGLAKNIQYF. Here the CDR3 DNA reads TGTGCCAGCAGCAGGGCGGGAGGGCTAGCCAAAAACATTCAGTACTTC. Using reference TRBV14 and TRBJ2-4 for the parts outside the CDR3, the full variable domain is EAGVTQFPSHSVIEKGQTVTLRCDPISGHDNLYWYRRVMGKEIKFLLHFVKESKQDESGMPNNRFLAERTGGTYSTLKVQPAELEDSGVYFCASSRAGGLAKNIQYFGAGTRLSVL.

The CDR3 spells CSSGAHNEQFF. The CDR3, as DNA: TGCAGTTCGGGCGCGCACAATGAGCAGTTCTTC. This chain uses TRBV20-1 with TRBJ2-1; D unresolved. V dropped 8 bases and J dropped 5 bases, with 10 bases sitting between them. CDR3 length: 11 residues. Germline V lookup: CDR1 DFQATT, CDR2 SNEGSKA (reference sequence).

This rearrangement joins TRBV28 to TRBJ1-1; tentatively, D is TRBD1 (6 bases). The CDR3 extends over 13 amino acids. Trimming left V 5 bases short and J 5 bases short, with 12 bases between. Germline lookup yields CDR1 MDHEN and CDR2 SYDVKM. CDR3 sequence: CASSLLGQTEAFF. CDR3 nucleotide sequence: TGTGCCAGCAGTCTATTAGGACAGACTGAAGCTTTCTTT.

J is TRBJ2-2 and V is TRBV11-2; D is uncertain. Looked up from germline, CDR1 is SGHAT and CDR2 is FQNNGV. The CDR3 consists of 13 residues. V dropped 3 bases and J dropped 5 bases, with 7 bases sitting between them. CDR3 coding DNA: TGTGCCAGCAGCTTGGGCGTAACCGGGGAGCTGTTTTTT. Translation: CASSLGVTGELFF.

The CDR3 is CASSPVRVGYTF. The CDR3 DNA sequence: TGTGCCAGCAGTCCCGTCCGGGTCGGCTACACCTTC. The chain combines TRBV28 with TRBJ1-2; no reliable D call. The CDR3 runs to 12 residues. CDR1 MDHEN and CDR2 SYDVKM come from the germline V gene. V lost 5 bases, J lost 8 bases, and 12 bases lay in between.

The chain uses TRBV5-4 and TRBJ2-3; 7 bases agree with TRBD2. The CDR3 spans 11 residues. Germline loops: CDR1 SGHNT, CDR2 YYREEE (reference sequence). V lost 6 bases to trimming and J lost 14 bases; unmatched junction nucleotides: 9. The CDR3 loop reads CASTLGGLRYF. The DNA for the CDR3 is TGTGCCAGCACCCTGGGAGGGCTGAGGTATTTT.

CDR3 nucleotides: TGTGCCAGCACTTTGGGTATTTCTGCAGAACACACTGAAGCTTTCTTT. Its protein is CASTLGISAEHTEAFF. The chain couples TRBV25-1 to TRBJ1-1, with D uncertain. Germline values: CDR1 MGHDK, CDR2 SYGVNS. V dropped 7 bases and J dropped 3 bases, with 21 bases sitting between them. The CDR3 is 16 residues long.

The chain has TRBV21-1 and TRBJ1-5. TRBV21-1 is marked as a pseudogene. This CDR3 has 20 residues. DNA of the CDR3: TGTGCCAGCAGCAAAGGCGGTGTGCCACCGGATCGGAATTGCAATCAGCCCCAGCATTTT. This sequence encodes CASSKGGVPPDRNCNQPQHF.